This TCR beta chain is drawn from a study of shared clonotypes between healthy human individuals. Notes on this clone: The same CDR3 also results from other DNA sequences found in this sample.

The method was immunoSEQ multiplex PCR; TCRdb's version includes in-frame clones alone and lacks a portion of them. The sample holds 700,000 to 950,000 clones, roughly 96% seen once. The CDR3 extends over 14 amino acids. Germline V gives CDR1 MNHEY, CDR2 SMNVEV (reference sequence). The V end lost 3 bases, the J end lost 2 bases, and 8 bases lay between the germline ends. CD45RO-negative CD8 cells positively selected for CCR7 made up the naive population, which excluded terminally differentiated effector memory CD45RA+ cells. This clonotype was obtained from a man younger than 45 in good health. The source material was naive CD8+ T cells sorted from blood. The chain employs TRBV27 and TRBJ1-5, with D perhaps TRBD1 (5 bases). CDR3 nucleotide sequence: TGTGCCAGCAGTTTCGCGGGACGCAATCAGCCCCAGCATTTT. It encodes CASSFAGRNQPQHF.